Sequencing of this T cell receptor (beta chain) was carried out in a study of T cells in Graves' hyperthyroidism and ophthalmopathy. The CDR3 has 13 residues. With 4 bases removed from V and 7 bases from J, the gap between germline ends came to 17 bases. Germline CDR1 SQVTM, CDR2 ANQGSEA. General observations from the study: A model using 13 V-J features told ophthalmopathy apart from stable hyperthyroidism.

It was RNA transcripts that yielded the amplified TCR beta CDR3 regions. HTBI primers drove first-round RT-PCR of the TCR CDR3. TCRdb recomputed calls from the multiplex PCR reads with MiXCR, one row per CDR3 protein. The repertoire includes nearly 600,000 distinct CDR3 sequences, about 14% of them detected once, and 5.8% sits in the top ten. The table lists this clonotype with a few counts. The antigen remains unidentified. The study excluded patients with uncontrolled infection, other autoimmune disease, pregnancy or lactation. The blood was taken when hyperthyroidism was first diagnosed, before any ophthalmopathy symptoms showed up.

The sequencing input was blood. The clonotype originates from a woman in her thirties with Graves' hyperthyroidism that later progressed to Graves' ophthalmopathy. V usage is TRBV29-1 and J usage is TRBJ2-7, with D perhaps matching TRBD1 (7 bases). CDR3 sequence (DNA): TGCAGCGTTGGGGCGGGACAGTACGCAGAGCAGTACTTC. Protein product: CSVGAGQYAEQYF.